A single sample gave rise to the 28 T cell receptor beta chains below, sequenced in a study of blood T cell repertoires in COVID-19. Libraries were prepared by immunoSEQ multiplex PCR; TCRdb keeps only in-frame clonotypes and omits some of them. Altogether 95,000 to 120,000 clones are present, approximately 84% being singletons, with the ten largest covering roughly 1.6%. The sequencing sample was made of peripheral blood. The receptors shown here come from a man aged 45 to 65 with acute or convalescent COVID-19.

The CDR3 DNA follows: TGTGCCACCAGTGACCTGGACAGTCCCTACGAGCAGTACTTC. Translated, it gives CATSDLDSPYEQYF. The chain employs TRBV24-1 and TRBJ2-7; maybe TRBD1 (6 bases). The length of the CDR3 is 14 residues. V gave up 4 bases and J gave up 2 bases, with 11 bases separating them. Germline loops: CDR1 KGHDR, CDR2 SFDVKD.

This rearrangement joins TRBV15 to TRBJ1-2; D is unclear. Germline CDR1 LNHNV, CDR2 YYDKDF (reference sequence). Trimming removed 5 bases at V and 6 bases at J, with 22 bases between. The CDR3 consists of 16 residues. The CDR3 coding sequence is TGTGCCACCAGCCAGAAACCAACCCGCGGGGTCAATGGCTACACCTTC. This codes for CATSQKPTRGVNGYTF.

This chain connects TRBV30 to TRBJ2-2; the match to TRBD1 covers 7 bases. Unmatched junction bases numbered 11, after V lost 2 bases and J lost 5 bases. The germline gives CDR1 GTSNPN, CDR2 SVGIG (reference sequence). The CDR3 has 16 residues. CDR3 protein: CAWSLTWTGSTGELFF. The CDR3 DNA follows: TGTGCCTGGAGTTTAACTTGGACAGGTTCAACCGGGGAGCTGTTTTTT.

A single count supports this clone. The chain couples TRBV18 to TRBJ1-2; D is ambiguous. Trimming cost V 5 bases and J 1 base, with 5 bases left between them. Germline V CDR1 and CDR2: KGHSH, LQKENI. CDR3 length equals 12 residues. The CDR3 region has the DNA TGTGCCAGCTCAACAGATAACTATGGCTACACCTTC. This sequence encodes CASSTDNYGYTF.

This chain joins TRBV19 and TRBJ1-2; D not resolved. The CDR3 consists of 14 residues. The V end lost 3 bases, the J end lost 7 bases, and 15 bases lay between the germline ends. Per the germline V gene, CDR1 is LNHDA and CDR2 is SQIVND (reference sequence). The CDR3 DNA follows: TGTGCCAGTAGTATGAGGGAGCGAGCAGGTGGCTACACCTTC. Residues: CASSMRERAGGYTF.

The chain combines TRBV3-1 (or the pseudogene TRBV3-2) with TRBJ1-1; weak D call: TRBD1 (5 bases). From germline, CDR1 is LGHDT and CDR2 YNNKEL (reference sequence). This CDR3 is built from 15 residues. The V end lost 6 bases, the J end lost 1 base, and 15 bases lay between the germline ends. The CDR3 region is CASRHQGARNTEAFF. The CDR3 nucleotides read TGTGCCAGCAGGCACCAAGGGGCTCGGAACACTGAAGCTTTCTTT.

The chain is built from TRBV7-6 and TRBJ1-1; D gene unclear. This CDR3 is 14 amino acids long. V lost 0 bases and J 0 bases, leaving 5 bases between the germline ends. Germline assignment: CDR1 SGHVS and CDR2 FNYEAQ. The CDR3 bases are TGTGCCAGCAGCTTAGCGGCCGTGAACACTGAAGCTTTCTTT. It translates to CASSLAAVNTEAFF.

V usage is TRBV21-1 and J usage is TRBJ1-2. TRBV21-1 has pseudogene status. The CDR3 is 14 residues long. The CDR3 DNA sequence: TGTGCCAGCCCCGGCCCAGGGTGGGAGGAGGGCTACACCTTC. Amino acid sequence: CASPGPGWEEGYTF.

The chain carries TRBV23-1 and TRBJ1-5; 8 bases map to TRBD1. TRBV23-1 is an ORF for which the function is uncertain. This CDR3 is built from 16 residues. The V gene end was trimmed by 8 bases and the J gene end by 0 bases; junction bases not matched to a gene: 9. The DNA of the CDR3 is TGCGCCAGCGGACAGGGTCCCCTTTATAGCAATCAGCCCCAGCATTTT. It translates to CASGQGPLYSNQPQHF.

The chain couples TRBV18 to TRBJ1-4; D perhaps matches TRBD1 (6 bases). The CDR3 spans 15 residues. V was trimmed by 4 bases and J by 7 bases, leaving 16 bases between them. In germline, CDR1 is KGHSH, CDR2 LQKENI. DNA of the CDR3: TGTGCCAGCTCACGATCTAAAGGGACACTTGAAAAACTGTTTTTT. Translation: CASSRSKGTLEKLFF.

This clone appeared a few times. This chain links TRBV5-6 with TRBJ1-1; 7 nucleotides match TRBD1. After removal of 3 bases from V and 4 bases from J, the junction contained 9 bases not matched to a gene. This CDR3 has 15 amino acids. The germline gives CDR1 SGHDT, CDR2 YYEEEE. CDR3 amino acids: CASSWRAPGGTEAFF. The CDR3 DNA reads TGTGCCAGCAGCTGGCGGGCCCCAGGGGGCACTGAAGCTTTCTTT. Together with reference TRBV5-6 and TRBJ1-1, the CDR3 gives the full variable domain: DAGVTQSPTHLIKTRGQQVTLRCSPKSGHDTVSWYQQALGQGPQFIFQYYEEEERQRGNFPDRFSGHQFPNYSSELNVNALLLGDSALYLCASSWRAPGGTEAFFGQGTRLTVV.

This chain links TRBV27 with TRBJ2-1; the D gene is possibly TRBD1 (6 bases). Trimming shortened V by 7 bases and J by 6 bases, and 19 bases separated the two germline ends. The CDR3 contains 15 residues. The germline gives CDR1 MNHEY, CDR2 SMNVEV (reference sequence). As DNA, the CDR3 is TGTGCCAGCACCCAATTCAGGGGTTCCGCCAATGAGCAGTTCTTC. Its protein is CASTQFRGSANEQFF.

This clone was observed a few times. The chain links TRBV2 to TRBJ2-1; 7 positions match TRBD2. In germline, CDR1 is SNHLY, CDR2 FYNNEI. This CDR3 has 14 residues. V lost 6 bases and J lost 8; bases outside the gene matches: 10. This chain's CDR3 is CASRAARTSHEQFF. In DNA form, the CDR3 reads TGTGCCAGCAGGGCCGCCCGGACTAGTCATGAGCAGTTCTTC.

The V and J genes are TRBV9 and TRBJ1-5; D unresolved. The germline V gene has CDR1 SGDLS and CDR2 YYNGEE. Trimming stripped 4 bases from V and 7 bases from J, with 15 bases between. The CDR3 has 14 residues. As DNA, the CDR3 is TGTGCCAGCAGCCCGGATTCGGGAAACCAGCCCCAGCATTTT. It encodes CASSPDSGNQPQHF.

The chain links TRBV7-9 to TRBJ2-1; D possibly corresponds to TRBD1 (5 bases). Trimming took 2 bases from V and 0 from J, leaving 11 bases between them. The germline gives CDR1 SEHNR, CDR2 FQNEAQ (reference sequence). CDR3 length equals 16 residues. CDR3 in amino acids: CASSLWQGGSYNEQFF. The DNA for the CDR3 is TGTGCCAGCAGCTTATGGCAGGGTGGCTCCTACAATGAGCAGTTCTTC.

V is TRBV24-1 and J is TRBJ2-4, with TRBD1 identical over 7 bases. The CDR3 totals 14 residues. Germline assignment: CDR1 KGHDR and CDR2 SFDVKD. V was clipped by 7 bases and J by 8 bases; unmatched bases: 10. The CDR3 nucleotides are TGTGCCACCAGGTCAGACAGGGCCGTGCACATTCAGTACTTC. Translating gives CATRSDRAVHIQYF.

This chain links TRBV16 with TRBJ1-1; D unresolved. V shed 0 bases and J shed 5 bases, with 7 bases lying between them. Germline V gene lookup returns CDR1 KGHSY and CDR2 FQNENV. This CDR3 contains 13 residues. In DNA, the CDR3 is TGTGCCAGCAGCCAATCGGGAGAGACTGAAGCTTTCTTT. This codes for CASSQSGETEAFF.

CDR3 sequence reads: CASSRTTGGINSPLHF. CDR3 nucleotides: TGTGCCAGCAGCCGCACGACAGGAGGAATTAATTCACCCCTCCACTTT. The chain links TRBV3-1 (or the pseudogene TRBV3-2) to TRBJ1-6; D possibly corresponds to TRBD1 (6 bases). The germline gives CDR1 LGHDT, CDR2 YNNKEL (reference sequence). The CDR3 spans 16 residues. Between the trimmed V and J ends, which lost 4 bases and 6 bases, there was a span of 16 bases.

This chain uses TRBV5-1 with TRBJ1-1, with 7 bases fitting TRBD1. CDR1 and CDR2 (germline): SGHRS, YFSETQ. CDR3 length: 14 amino acids. V lost 1 base and J lost 6; bases outside the gene matches: 6. CDR3 nucleotide sequence: TGCGCCAGCAGCTTGCGACAGGGATGGCCTGAAGCTTTCTTT. It encodes CASSLRQGWPEAFF.

V and J are TRBV2 and TRBJ2-1, with D possibly TRBD2 on 7 matching bases. This CDR3 spans 14 amino acids. The V end was cut by 8 bases, the J end by 2 bases, with 13 bases between. Germline loops: CDR1 SNHLY, CDR2 FYNNEI. CDR3 region: CASGGGAPYNEQFF. The CDR3 DNA sequence: TGTGCCAGCGGAGGGGGGGCTCCCTACAATGAGCAGTTCTTC.

In its sample, this clone was seen a few times. The gene calls are TRBV7-3 and TRBJ1-2, with D perhaps TRBD1 (6 bases). Trimming shortened V by 4 bases and J by 7 bases, and 16 bases separated the two germline ends. CDR3 length: 14 residues. Per germline, CDR1 SGHTA and CDR2 FQGTGA. CDR3 residues: CASSSNPGGPGYTF. CDR3 sequence (DNA): TGTGCCAGCAGCTCTAACCCGGGGGGGCCTGGCTACACCTTC.

The table lists this clone with a few counts. V is TRBV7-2 and J is TRBJ1-2, with 9 bases lining up with TRBD1. The CDR3 contains 13 residues. Germline V lookup: CDR1 SGHTA, CDR2 FQGNSA. The V segment lost 3 bases and the J segment 7 bases; nucleotides outside the gene matches: 3. CDR3 coding DNA: TGTGCCAGCAGCTTGGGGACAGGGTCTGGCTACACCTTC. Translating it yields CASSLGTGSGYTF.

J is TRBJ1-5 and V is TRBV12-3 or TRBV12-4; D unresolved. V gave up 1 base and J gave up 4 bases, with 5 bases separating them. The CDR3 runs to 13 residues. The CDR3 reads CASSLGANQPQHF. The CDR3 bases are TGTGCCAGCAGTTTAGGAGCTAATCAGCCCCAGCATTTT.

The V gene is TRBV6-6, the J gene TRBJ2-5; D ambiguous. V lost 0 bases and J 7 bases, leaving 12 bases between the germline ends. This CDR3 region has 14 residues. Germline V gene data show CDR1 as MNHNY and CDR2 as SVGAGI (reference sequence). The CDR3 is CASSYSRQAGTQYF. CDR3 DNA: TGTGCCAGCAGTTACTCCCGGCAGGCAGGGACCCAGTACTTC.

The chain carries TRBV5-1 and TRBJ2-3, with TRBD2 matching over 9 bases. Germline CDR1 reads SGHRS; CDR2 reads YFSETQ. V gave up 0 bases and J gave up 4 bases; unmatched junction bases: 0. CDR3 length: 14 amino acids. This CDR3 is CASSLGLAADTQYF. In nucleotides, the CDR3 is TGCGCCAGCAGCTTGGGACTAGCGGCAGATACGCAGTATTTT.

The CDR3 sequence is CAWSVLSSSGNTIYF. The DNA for the CDR3 is TGTGCCTGGAGTGTACTGAGTTCCTCTGGAAACACCATATATTTT. The V and J genes are TRBV30 and TRBJ1-3; D remains unclear. Germline V CDR1 and CDR2: GTSNPN, SVGIG (reference sequence). This CDR3 contains 15 residues. V shed 0 bases and J shed 0 bases, with 9 bases lying between them. Looking up the rest from reference TRBV30 and TRBJ1-3 gives the full variable domain: SQTIHQWPATLVQPVGSPLSLECTVEGTSNPNLYWYRQAAGRGLQLLFYSVGIGQISSEVPQNLSASRPQDRQFILSSKKLLLSDSGFYLCAWSVLSSSGNTIYFGEGSWLTVV.

V and J are TRBV4-1 and TRBJ1-3, with D hard to call. The CDR3 is 15 amino acids. Per the germline V gene, CDR1 is MGHRA and CDR2 is YSYEKL. Trimming took off 0 bases at V and 3 bases at J, with 9 bases between the two ends. The CDR3 bases are TGCGCCAGCAGCCAAGAGGGTGAGGTTGGAAACACCATATATTTT. Amino acids: CASSQEGEVGNTIYF.

CDR3 region: CASSVRAPSTDTQYF. The CDR3 nucleotides read TGTGCCAGCAGTGTTCGAGCGCCTAGCACAGATACGCAGTATTTT. This rearrangement joins TRBV2 to TRBJ2-3; no firm D call. CDR1 and CDR2 (germline): SNHLY, FYNNEI. V shed 4 bases and J shed 0 bases, with 11 bases lying between them. The CDR3 extends over 15 amino acids.